This entry is about one T cell receptor (beta chain). Its specificity is not known. The entry originates in a study of cytomegalovirus exposure and HLA in healthy donors. Study findings and constraints: Cytomegalovirus association was listed for around 170 TCR beta chains. V segments that were indistinguishable, TRBV6-2 and TRBV6-3 among them, were omitted from analysis.

Looked up from germline, CDR1 is SGHTA and CDR2 is FQGNSA. The CDR3 runs 15 residues. V lost 3 bases to trimming and J lost 2 bases, with 14 bases between them. Nominally healthy donors provided the samples, though records likely missed some immune exposures. PCR primers comprised 60 Vbeta and 13 Jbeta primers. Only in-frame clones appear in the TCRdb table, and some are missing; sequencing was by immunoSEQ multiplex PCR. The table records 150,000 to 200,000 clones, roughly four fifths of them present only once. The source of this sequence is a woman aged 35 to 49 in good health and CMV-seronegative. The sequenced sample was PBMCs. The chain recombines TRBV7-2 with TRBJ2-7; tentative D call: TRBD2 (5 bases). CDR3 loop: CASSFRITGTYEQYF. In DNA, the CDR3 is TGTGCCAGCAGCTTTCGCATCACGGGAACCTACGAGCAGTACTTC.